This TCR beta chain was retrieved from a study of blood T cells in healthy people across ages. Points from the study as a whole: Whereas aged donors had fewer naive CD4+ cells, long-lived donors had more of them and higher diversity.

Germline lookup yields CDR1 DFQATT and CDR2 SNEGSKA (reference sequence). Trimming removed 6 bases at V and 4 bases at J, with 12 bases between. The CDR3 is 12 residues long. The donors, aged 6 to 90, were healthy Caucasians from Russia. Comment on this clonotype: Its antigen is as yet unknown.

Next came a second PCR, run for about 6 to 12 cycles, which used a sample-barcoded 5' primer along with a J-beta primer mix. MiXCR, run by TCRdb on the 5' RACE reads, gives a single entry per CDR3 protein. The sample contains hundreds of thousands of distinct CDR3 sequences, roughly 50% of which appear only once. The sample was blood. The V gene is TRBV20-1, the J gene TRBJ2-5, with D tentatively TRBD2 (7 bases). The source of this sequence is a woman aged 55-70 years in good health. The CDR3: CSAPAGAETQYF. The DNA of the CDR3 is TGCAGTGCGCCCGCGGGGGCAGAGACCCAGTACTTC.